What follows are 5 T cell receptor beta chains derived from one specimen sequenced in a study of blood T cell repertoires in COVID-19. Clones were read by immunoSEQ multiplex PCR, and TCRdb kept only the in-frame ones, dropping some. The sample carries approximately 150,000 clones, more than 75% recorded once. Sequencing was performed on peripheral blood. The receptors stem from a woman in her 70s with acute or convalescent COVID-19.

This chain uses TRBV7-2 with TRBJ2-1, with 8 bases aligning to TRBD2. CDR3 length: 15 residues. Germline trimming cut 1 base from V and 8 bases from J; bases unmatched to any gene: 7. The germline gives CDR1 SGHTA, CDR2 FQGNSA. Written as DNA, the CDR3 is TGTGCCAGCAGCTTAGAAGGTAGCGGGATGTATGAGCAGTTCTTC. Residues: CASSLEGSGMYEQFF. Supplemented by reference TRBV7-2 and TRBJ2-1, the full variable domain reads GAGVSQSPSNKVTEKGKDVELRCDPISGHTALYWYRQSLGQGLEFLIYFQGNSAPDKSGLPSDRFSAERTGGSVSTLTIQRTQQEDSAVYLCASSLEGSGMYEQFFGPGTRLTVL.

CDR3 sequence (DNA): TGTGCCTGGAGTGAGGCAGGGGTGTACGAGCAGTACTTC. This codes for CAWSEAGVYEQYF. The chain employs TRBV30 and TRBJ2-7, with D possibly TRBD1 on 6 matching bases. This CDR3 has 13 amino acids. The ends were cut back, 1 base at V and 4 bases at J, with 11 bases in the middle. The germline V gene has CDR1 GTSNPN and CDR2 SVGIG (reference sequence). Drawing the rest from reference TRBV30 and TRBJ2-7, the complete variable domain is SQTIHQWPATLVQPVGSPLSLECTVEGTSNPNLYWYRQAAGRGLQLLFYSVGIGQISSEVPQNLSASRPQDRQFILSSKKLLLSDSGFYLCAWSEAGVYEQYFGPGTRLTVT.

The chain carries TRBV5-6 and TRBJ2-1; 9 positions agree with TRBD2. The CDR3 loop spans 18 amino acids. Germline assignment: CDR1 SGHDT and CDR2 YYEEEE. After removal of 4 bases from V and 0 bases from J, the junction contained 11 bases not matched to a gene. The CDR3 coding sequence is TGTGCCAGCAGCCCACGTGCTCGCGGGAGGGTCTCCTACAATGAGCAGTTCTTC. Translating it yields CASSPRARGRVSYNEQFF.

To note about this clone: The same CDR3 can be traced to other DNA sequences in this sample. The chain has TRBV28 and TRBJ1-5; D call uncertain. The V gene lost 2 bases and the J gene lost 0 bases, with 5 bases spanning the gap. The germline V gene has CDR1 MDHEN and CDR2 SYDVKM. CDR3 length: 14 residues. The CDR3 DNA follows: TGTGCCAGCAGTTTAGAGGGTAGCAATCAGCCCCAGCATTTT. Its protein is CASSLEGSNQPQHF.

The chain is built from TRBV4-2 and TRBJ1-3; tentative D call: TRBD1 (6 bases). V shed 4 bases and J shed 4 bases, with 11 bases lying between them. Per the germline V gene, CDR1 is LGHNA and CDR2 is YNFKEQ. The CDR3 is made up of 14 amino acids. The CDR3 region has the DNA TGTGCCAGCAGCCGGACAGACGACGGAAACACCATATATTTT. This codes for CASSRTDDGNTIYF.